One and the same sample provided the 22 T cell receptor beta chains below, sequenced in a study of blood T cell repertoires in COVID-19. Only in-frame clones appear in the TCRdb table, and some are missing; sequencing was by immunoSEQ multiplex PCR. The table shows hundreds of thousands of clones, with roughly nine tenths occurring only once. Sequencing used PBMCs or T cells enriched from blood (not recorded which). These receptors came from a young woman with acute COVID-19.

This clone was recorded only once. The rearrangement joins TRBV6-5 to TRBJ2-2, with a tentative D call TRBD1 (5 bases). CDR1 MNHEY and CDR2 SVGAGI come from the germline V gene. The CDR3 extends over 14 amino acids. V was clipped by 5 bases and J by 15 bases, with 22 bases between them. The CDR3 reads CASSNVRQTGRVFF. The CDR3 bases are TGTGCCAGCAGTAACGTAAGACAGACCGGAAGGGTGTTTTTT.

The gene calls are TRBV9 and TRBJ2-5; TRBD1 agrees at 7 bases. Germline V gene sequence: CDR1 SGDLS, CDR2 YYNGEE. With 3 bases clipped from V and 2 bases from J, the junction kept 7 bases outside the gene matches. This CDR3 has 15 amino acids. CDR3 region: CASSEGAGRQETQYF. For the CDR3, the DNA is TGTGCCAGCAGCGAGGGGGCAGGTAGACAAGAGACCCAGTACTTC.

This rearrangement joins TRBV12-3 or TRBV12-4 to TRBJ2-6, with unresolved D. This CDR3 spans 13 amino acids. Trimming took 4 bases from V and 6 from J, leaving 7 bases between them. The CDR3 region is CASSSSLANVLTF. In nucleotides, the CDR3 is TGTGCCAGCAGTTCCTCTTTGGCCAACGTCCTGACTTTC.

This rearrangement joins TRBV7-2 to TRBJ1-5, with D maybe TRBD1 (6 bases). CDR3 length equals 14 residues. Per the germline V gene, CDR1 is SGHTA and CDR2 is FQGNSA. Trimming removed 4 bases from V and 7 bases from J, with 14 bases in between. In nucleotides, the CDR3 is TGTGCCAGCAGCTCACAGGGTTCGGAACAGCCCCAGCATTTT. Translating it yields CASSSQGSEQPQHF.

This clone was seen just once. CDR3: CASSLVYFGGSYEGDTQYF. Here the CDR3 DNA reads TGTGCCAGCAGTTTAGTATATTTCGGGGGGAGCTACGAGGGAGATACGCAGTATTTT. The V and J genes are TRBV28 and TRBJ2-3, with 7 bases identical to TRBD2. J lost 5 bases, V lost 2 bases, and 19 bases had no gene match. The V gene's germline CDR1 is MDHEN and CDR2 SYDVKM. The CDR3 is 19 amino acids.

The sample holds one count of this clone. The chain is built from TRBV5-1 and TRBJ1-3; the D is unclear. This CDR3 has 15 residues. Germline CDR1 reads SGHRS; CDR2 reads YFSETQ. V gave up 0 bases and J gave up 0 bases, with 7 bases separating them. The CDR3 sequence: CASSLGESSGNTIYF. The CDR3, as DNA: TGCGCCAGCAGCTTGGGGGAGAGCTCTGGAAACACCATATATTTT.

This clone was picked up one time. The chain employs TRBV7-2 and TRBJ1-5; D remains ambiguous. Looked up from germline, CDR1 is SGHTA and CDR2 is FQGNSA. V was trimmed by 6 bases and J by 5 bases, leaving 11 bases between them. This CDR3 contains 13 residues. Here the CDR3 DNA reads TGTGCCAGCAGTACAACGCGGGATCAGCCCCAGCATTTT. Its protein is CASSTTRDQPQHF. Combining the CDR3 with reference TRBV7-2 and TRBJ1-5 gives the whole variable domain GAGVSQSPSNKVTEKGKDVELRCDPISGHTALYWYRQSLGQGLEFLIYFQGNSAPDKSGLPSDRFSAERTGGSVSTLTIQRTQQEDSAVYLCASSTTRDQPQHFGDGTRLSIL.

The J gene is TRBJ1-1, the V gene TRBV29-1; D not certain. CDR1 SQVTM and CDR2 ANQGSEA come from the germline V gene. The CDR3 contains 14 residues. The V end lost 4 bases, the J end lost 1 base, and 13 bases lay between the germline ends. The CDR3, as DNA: TGCAGCGTTGTTTCGTCCGGCGGGAACACTGAAGCTTTCTTT. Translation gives CSVVSSGGNTEAFF.

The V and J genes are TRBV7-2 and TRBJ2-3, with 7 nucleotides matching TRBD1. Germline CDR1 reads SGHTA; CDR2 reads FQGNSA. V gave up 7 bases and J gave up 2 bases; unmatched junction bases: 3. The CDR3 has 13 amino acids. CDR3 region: CASKRGHTDTQYF. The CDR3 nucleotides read TGTGCCAGCAAGAGGGGGCACACAGATACGCAGTATTTT.

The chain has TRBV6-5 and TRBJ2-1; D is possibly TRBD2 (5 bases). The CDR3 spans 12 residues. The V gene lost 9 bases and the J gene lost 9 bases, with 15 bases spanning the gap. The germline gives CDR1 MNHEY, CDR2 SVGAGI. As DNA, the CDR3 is TGTGCCAGTAGACTAAGTTTCGGTGAGCAGTTCTTC. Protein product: CASRLSFGEQFF.

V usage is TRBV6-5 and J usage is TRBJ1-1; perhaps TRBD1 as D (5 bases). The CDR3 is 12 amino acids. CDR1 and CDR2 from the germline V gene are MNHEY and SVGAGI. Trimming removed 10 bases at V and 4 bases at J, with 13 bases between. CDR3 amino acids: CAIRAGGTEAFF. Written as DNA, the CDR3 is TGTGCCATCCGGGCGGGGGGCACTGAAGCTTTCTTT.

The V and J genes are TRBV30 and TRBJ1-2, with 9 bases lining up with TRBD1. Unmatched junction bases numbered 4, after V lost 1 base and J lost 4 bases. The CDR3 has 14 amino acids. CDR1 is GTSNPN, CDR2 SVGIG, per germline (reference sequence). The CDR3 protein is CAWSDTGGAYGYTF. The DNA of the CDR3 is TGTGCCTGGAGTGATACAGGGGGCGCCTATGGCTACACCTTC.

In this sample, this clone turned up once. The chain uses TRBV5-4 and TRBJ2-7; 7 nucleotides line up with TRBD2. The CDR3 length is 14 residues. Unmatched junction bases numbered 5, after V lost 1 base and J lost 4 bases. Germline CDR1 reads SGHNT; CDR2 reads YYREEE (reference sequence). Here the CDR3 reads CASSLWGGRYEQYF. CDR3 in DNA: TGTGCCAGCAGCTTGTGGGGGGGGAGGTACGAGCAGTACTTC.

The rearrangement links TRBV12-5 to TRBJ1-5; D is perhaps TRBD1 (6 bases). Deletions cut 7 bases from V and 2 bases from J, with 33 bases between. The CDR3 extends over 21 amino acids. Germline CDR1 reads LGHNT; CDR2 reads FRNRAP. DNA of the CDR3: TGTGCTAGTGTCATCGGATGGGACACCCAAACGGGGAGAGATGGCAATCAGCCCCAGCATTTT. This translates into CASVIGWDTQTGRDGNQPQHF.

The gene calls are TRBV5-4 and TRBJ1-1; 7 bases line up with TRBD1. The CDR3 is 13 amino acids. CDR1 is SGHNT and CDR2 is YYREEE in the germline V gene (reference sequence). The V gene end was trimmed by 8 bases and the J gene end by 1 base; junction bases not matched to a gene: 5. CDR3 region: CASRTGKNTEAFF. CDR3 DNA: TGTGCCAGTCGGACAGGAAAGAACACTGAAGCTTTCTTT.

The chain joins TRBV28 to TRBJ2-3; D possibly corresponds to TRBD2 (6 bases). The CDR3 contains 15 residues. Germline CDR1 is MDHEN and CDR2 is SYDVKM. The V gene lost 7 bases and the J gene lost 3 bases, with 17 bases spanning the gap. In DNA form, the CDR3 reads TGTGCCAGCACCAGTGGGGGGACCGGGACAGATACGCAGTATTTT. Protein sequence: CASTSGGTGTDTQYF.

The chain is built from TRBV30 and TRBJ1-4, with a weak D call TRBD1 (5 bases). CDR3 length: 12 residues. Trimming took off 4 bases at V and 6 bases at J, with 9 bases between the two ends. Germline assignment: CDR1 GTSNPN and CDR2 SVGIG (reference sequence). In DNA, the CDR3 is TGTGCCTGGACGGGGGGGGATGAAAAACTGTTTTTT. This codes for CAWTGGDEKLFF.

CDR3 residues: CASSQGWYAGVNYGYTF. DNA of the CDR3: TGTGCCAGCAGCCAAGGCTGGTATGCAGGGGTAAACTATGGCTACACCTTC. V is TRBV3-1 (or the pseudogene TRBV3-2) and J is TRBJ1-2, with a tentative D call TRBD1 (6 bases). V lost 1 base, J lost 2 bases, and 17 bases lay in between. This CDR3 contains 17 residues. The germline V gene has CDR1 LGHDT and CDR2 YNNKEL (reference sequence).

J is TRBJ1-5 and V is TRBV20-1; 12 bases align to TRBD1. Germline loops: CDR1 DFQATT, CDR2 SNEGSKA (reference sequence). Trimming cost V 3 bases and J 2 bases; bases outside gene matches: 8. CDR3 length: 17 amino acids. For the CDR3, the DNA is TGCAGTGCTAGTGGGAGGGGGACAGGGGGCGGCAATCAGCCCCAGCATTTT. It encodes CSASGRGTGGGNQPQHF.

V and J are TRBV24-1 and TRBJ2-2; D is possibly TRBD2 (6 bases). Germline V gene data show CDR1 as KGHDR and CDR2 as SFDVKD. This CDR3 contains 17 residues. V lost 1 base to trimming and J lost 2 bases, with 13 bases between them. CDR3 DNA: TGTGCCACCAGTGATTTCCAAAGGGACTTTAACACCGGGGAGCTGTTTTTT. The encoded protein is CATSDFQRDFNTGELFF.

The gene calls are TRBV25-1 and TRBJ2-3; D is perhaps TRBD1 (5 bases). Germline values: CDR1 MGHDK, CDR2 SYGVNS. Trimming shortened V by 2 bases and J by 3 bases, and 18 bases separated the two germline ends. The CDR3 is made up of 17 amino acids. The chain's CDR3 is CASSENGKQVWTDTQYF. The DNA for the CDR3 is TGTGCCAGCAGTGAAAATGGTAAACAGGTTTGGACAGATACGCAGTATTTT. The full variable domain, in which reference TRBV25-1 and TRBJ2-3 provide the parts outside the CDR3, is EADIYQTPRYLVIGTGKKITLECSQTMGHDKMYWYQQDPGMELHLIHYSYGVNSTEKGDLSSESTVSRIRTEHFPLTLESARPSHTSQYLCASSENGKQVWTDTQYFGPGTRLTVL.

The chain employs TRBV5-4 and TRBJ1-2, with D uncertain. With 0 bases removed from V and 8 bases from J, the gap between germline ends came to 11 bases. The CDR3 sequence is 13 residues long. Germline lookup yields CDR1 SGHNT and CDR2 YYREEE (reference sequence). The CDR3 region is CASSLDPLVGYTF. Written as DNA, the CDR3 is TGTGCCAGCAGCTTGGACCCGCTAGTGGGCTACACCTTC.